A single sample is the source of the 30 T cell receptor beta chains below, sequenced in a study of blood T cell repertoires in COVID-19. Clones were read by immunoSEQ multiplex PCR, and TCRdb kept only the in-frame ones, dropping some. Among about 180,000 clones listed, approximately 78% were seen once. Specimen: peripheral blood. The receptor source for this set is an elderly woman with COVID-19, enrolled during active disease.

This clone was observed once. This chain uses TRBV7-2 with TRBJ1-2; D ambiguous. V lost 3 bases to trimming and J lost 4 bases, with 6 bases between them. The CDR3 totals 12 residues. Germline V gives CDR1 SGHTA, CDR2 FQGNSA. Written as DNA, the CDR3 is TGTGCCAGCAGCTTCCCTCTCTATGGCTACACCTTC. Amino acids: CASSFPLYGYTF.

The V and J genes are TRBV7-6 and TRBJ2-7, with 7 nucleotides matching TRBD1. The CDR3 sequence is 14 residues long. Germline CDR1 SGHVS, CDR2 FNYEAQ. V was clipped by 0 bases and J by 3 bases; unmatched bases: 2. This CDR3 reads CASSLARDSYEQYF. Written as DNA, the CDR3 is TGTGCCAGCAGCTTAGCAAGGGACAGCTACGAGCAGTACTTC.

CDR3 nucleotides: TGTGCCAGTAAAATGACAGGGTCTTCCTACGAGCAGTACTTC. Protein: CASKMTGSSYEQYF. This chain joins TRBV28 and TRBJ2-7, with TRBD1 matching over 7 bases. CDR1 MDHEN and CDR2 SYDVKM come from the germline V gene. With V trimmed by 9 bases and J by 1 base, 9 bases remained unmatched. The CDR3 spans 14 residues.

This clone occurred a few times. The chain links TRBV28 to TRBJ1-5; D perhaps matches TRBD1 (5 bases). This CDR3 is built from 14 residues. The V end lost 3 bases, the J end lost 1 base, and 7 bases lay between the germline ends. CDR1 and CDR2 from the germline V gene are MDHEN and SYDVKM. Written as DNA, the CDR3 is TGTGCCAGCAGTTTGGGGCAGAGCAATCAGCCCCAGCATTTT. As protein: CASSLGQSNQPQHF.

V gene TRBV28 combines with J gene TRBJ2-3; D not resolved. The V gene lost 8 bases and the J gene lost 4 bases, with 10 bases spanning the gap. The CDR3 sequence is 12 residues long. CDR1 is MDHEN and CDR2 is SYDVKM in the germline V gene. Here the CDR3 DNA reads TGTGCCAGCGCCCCGTGGCCAGATACGCAGTATTTT. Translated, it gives CASAPWPDTQYF.

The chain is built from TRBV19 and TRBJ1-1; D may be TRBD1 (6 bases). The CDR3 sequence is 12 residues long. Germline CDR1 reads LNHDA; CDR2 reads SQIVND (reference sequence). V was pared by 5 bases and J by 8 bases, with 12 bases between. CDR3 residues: CASSAWTEEAFF. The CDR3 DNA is TGTGCCAGTAGTGCCTGGACAGAAGAAGCTTTCTTT.

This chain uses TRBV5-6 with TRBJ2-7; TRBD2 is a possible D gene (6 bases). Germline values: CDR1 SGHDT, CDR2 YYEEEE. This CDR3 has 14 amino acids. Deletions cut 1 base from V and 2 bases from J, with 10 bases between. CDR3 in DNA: TGTGCCAGCAGCTTGTTGGGGGGTACCTACGAGCAGTACTTC. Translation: CASSLLGGTYEQYF.

The CDR3 DNA reads as TGTGCCATCAGTGAGTCGGGACAGGCTAGCTCCTATAATTCACCCCTCCACTTT. Encoded protein: CAISESGQASSYNSPLHF. The V gene is TRBV10-3, the J gene TRBJ1-6, with 8 bases identical to TRBD1. V lost 0 bases, J lost 0 bases, and 4 bases stayed unmatched. Germline V lookup: CDR1 ENHRY, CDR2 SYGVKD. This CDR3 is 18 amino acids long.

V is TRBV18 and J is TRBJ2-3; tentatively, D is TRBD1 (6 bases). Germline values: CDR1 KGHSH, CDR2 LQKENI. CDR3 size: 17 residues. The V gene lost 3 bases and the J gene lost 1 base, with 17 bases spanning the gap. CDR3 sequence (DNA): TGTGCCAGCTCACCCTCCTGGACAGCCGGTGGCACAGATACGCAGTATTTT. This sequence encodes CASSPSWTAGGTDTQYF.

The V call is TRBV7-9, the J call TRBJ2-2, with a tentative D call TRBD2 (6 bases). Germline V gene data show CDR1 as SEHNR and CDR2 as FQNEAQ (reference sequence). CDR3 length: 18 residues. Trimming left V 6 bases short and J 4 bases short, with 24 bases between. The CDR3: CASSSTETSSAGTGELFF. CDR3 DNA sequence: TGTGCCAGCAGTTCTACCGAAACTAGCTCTGCCGGCACCGGGGAGCTGTTTTTT.

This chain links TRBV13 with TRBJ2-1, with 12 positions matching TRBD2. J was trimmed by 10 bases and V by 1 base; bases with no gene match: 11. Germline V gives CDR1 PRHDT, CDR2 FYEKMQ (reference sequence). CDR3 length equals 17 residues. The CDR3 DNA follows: TGTGCCAGCAGCTTAGATCCTAGCGGGAGGGCCCGGGGCGAGCAGTTCTTC. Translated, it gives CASSLDPSGRARGEQFF. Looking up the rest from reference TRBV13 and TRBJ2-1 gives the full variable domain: AAGVIQSPRHLIKEKRETATLKCYPIPRHDTVYWYQQGPGQDPQFLISFYEKMQSDKGSIPDRFSAQQFSDYHSELNMSSLELGDSALYFCASSLDPSGRARGEQFFGPGTRLTVL.

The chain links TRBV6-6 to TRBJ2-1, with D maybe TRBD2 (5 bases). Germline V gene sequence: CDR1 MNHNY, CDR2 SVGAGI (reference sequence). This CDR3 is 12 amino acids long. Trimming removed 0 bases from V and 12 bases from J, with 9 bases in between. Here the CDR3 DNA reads TGTGCCAGCAGTTACTCGGGGAGCGGGCAGTTCTTC. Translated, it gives CASSYSGSGQFF.

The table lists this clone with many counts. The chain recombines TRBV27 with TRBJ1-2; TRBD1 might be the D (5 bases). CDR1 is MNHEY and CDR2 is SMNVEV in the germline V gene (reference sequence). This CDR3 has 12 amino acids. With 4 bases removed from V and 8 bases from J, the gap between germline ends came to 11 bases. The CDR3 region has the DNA TGTGCCAGCAGTTCCCCGACAGCGGGCTACACCTTC. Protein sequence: CASSSPTAGYTF.

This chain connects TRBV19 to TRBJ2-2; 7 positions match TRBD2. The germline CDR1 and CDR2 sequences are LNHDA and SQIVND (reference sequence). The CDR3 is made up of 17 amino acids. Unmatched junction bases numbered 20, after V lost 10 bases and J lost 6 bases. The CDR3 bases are TGTGCCACCAGAACCCTCTTTCTCGCGGGGGAGTCCGGGGAGCTGTTTTTT. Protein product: CATRTLFLAGESGELFF. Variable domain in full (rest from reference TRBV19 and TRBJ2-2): DGGITQSPKYLFRKEGQNVTLSCEQNLNHDAMYWYRQDPGQGLRLIYYSQIVNDFQKGDIAEGYSVSREKKESFPLTVTSAQKNPTAFYLCATRTLFLAGESGELFFGEGSRLTVL.

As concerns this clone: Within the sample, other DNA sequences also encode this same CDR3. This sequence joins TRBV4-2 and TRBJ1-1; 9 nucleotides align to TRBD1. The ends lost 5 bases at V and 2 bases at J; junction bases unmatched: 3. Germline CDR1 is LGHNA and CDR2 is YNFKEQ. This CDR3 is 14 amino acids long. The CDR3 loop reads CASSSGQGNTEAFF. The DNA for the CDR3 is TGTGCCAGCAGCTCGGGACAGGGTAACACTGAAGCTTTCTTT.

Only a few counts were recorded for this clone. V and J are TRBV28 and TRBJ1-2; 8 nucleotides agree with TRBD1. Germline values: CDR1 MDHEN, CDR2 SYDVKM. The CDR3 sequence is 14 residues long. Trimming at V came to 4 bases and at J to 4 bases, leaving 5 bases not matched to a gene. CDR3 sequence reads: CASSSGQVSYGYTF. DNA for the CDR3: TGTGCCAGCAGTTCGGGACAGGTGTCCTATGGCTACACCTTC.

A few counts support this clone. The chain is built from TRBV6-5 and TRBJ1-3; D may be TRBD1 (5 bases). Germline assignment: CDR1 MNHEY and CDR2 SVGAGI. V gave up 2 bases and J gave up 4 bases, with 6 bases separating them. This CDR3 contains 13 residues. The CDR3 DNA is TGTGCCAGCAGTTACCCAGGGGGAAACACCATATATTTT. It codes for CASSYPGGNTIYF.

The CDR3 is CASTRFRGRQGYTF. CDR3 coding DNA: TGTGCCAGCACCCGATTCAGGGGGCGCCAGGGCTACACCTTC. V gene TRBV7-2 combines with J gene TRBJ1-2; 8 bases map to TRBD1. V lost 7 bases to trimming and J lost 8 bases; unmatched junction nucleotides: 12. From germline, CDR1 is SGHTA and CDR2 FQGNSA. The CDR3 sequence is 14 residues long. Drawing the rest from reference TRBV7-2 and TRBJ1-2, the complete variable domain is GAGVSQSPSNKVTEKGKDVELRCDPISGHTALYWYRQSLGQGLEFLIYFQGNSAPDKSGLPSDRFSAERTGGSVSTLTIQRTQQEDSAVYLCASTRFRGRQGYTFGSGTRLTVV.

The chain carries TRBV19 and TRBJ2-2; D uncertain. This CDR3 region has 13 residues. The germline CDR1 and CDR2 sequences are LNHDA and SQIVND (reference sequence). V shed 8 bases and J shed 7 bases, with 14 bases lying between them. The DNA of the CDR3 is TGTGCCAGTTCGGAGACGTCCTACGGGGAGCTGTTTTTT. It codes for CASSETSYGELFF. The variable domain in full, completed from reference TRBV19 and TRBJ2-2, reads DGGITQSPKYLFRKEGQNVTLSCEQNLNHDAMYWYRQDPGQGLRLIYYSQIVNDFQKGDIAEGYSVSREKKESFPLTVTSAQKNPTAFYLCASSETSYGELFFGEGSRLTVL.

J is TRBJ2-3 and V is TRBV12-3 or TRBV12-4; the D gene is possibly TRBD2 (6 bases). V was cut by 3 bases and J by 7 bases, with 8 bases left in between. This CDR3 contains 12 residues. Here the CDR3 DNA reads TGTGCCAGCAGTTTGGAGGGCAATACGCAGTATTTT. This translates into CASSLEGNTQYF.

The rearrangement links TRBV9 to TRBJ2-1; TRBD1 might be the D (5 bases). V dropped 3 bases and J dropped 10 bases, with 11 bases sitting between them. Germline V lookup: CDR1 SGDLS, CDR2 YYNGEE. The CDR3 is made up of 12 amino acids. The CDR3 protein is CASSAYRGEQFF. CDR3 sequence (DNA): TGTGCCAGCAGCGCCTATAGGGGAGAGCAGTTCTTC.

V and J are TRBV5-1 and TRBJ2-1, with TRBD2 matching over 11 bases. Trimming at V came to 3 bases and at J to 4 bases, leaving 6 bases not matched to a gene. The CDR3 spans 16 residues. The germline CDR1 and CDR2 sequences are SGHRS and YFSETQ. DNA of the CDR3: TGCGCCAGCAGCTCCACTAGCGGGGGAAAATACAATGAGCAGTTCTTC. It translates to CASSSTSGGKYNEQFF.

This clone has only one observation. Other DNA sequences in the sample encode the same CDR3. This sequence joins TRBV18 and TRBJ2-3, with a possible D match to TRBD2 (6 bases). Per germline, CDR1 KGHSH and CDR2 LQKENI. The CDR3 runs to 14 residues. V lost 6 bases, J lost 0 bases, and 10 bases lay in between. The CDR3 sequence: CASSPLASTDTQYF. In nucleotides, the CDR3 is TGTGCCAGCTCCCCTCTAGCGAGCACAGATACGCAGTATTTT.

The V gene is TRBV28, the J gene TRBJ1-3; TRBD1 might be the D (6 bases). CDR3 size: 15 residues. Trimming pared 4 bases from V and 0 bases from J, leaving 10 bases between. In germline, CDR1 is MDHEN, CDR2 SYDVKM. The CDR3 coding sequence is TGTGCCAGCAGTTCTCCAGGGGTCTCTGGAAACACCATATATTTT. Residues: CASSSPGVSGNTIYF.

CDR3 nucleotides: TGCGCCAGCAGCAACACAGGGGGCGGTCAGCCCCAGCATTTT. It encodes CASSNTGGGQPQHF. This chain joins TRBV5-1 and TRBJ1-5; 9 bases are shared with TRBD1. V lost 4 bases, J lost 6 bases, and 5 bases stayed unmatched. CDR1 and CDR2 from the germline V gene are SGHRS and YFSETQ. The CDR3 totals 14 residues. Full variable domain (missing parts from reference TRBV5-1 and TRBJ1-5): KAGVTQTPRYLIKTRGQQVTLSCSPISGHRSVSWYQQTPGQGLQFLFEYFSETQRNKGNFPGRFSGRQFSNSRSEMNVSTLELGDSALYLCASSNTGGGQPQHFGDGTRLSIL.

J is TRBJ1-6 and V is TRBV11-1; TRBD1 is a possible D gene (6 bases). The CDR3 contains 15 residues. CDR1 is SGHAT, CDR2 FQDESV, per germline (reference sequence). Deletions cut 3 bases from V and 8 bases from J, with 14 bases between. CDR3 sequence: CASSFTGQMDSPLHF. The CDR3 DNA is TGTGCCAGCAGCTTCACGGGACAAATGGATTCACCCCTCCACTTT. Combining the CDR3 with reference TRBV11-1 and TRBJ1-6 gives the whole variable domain EAEVAQSPRYKITEKSQAVAFWCDPISGHATLYWYRQILGQGPELLVQFQDESVVDDSQLPKDRFSAERLKGVDSTLKIQPAELGDSAMYLCASSFTGQMDSPLHFGNGTRLTVT.

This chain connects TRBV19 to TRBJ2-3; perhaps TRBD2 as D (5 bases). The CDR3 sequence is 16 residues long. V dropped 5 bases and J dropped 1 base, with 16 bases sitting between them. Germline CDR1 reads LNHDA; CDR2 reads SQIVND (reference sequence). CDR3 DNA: TGTGCCAGTAGTTATAATATAGCGTCGGGCACAGATACGCAGTATTTT. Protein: CASSYNIASGTDTQYF. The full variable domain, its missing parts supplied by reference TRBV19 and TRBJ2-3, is DGGITQSPKYLFRKEGQNVTLSCEQNLNHDAMYWYRQDPGQGLRLIYYSQIVNDFQKGDIAEGYSVSREKKESFPLTVTSAQKNPTAFYLCASSYNIASGTDTQYFGPGTRLTVL.

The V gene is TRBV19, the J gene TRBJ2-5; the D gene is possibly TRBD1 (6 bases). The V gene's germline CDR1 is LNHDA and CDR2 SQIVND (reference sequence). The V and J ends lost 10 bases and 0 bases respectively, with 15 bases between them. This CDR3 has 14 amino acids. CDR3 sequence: CATAKGQNQETQYF. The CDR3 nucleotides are TGTGCCACCGCGAAAGGACAGAACCAAGAGACCCAGTACTTC. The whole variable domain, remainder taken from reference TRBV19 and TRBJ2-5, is DGGITQSPKYLFRKEGQNVTLSCEQNLNHDAMYWYRQDPGQGLRLIYYSQIVNDFQKGDIAEGYSVSREKKESFPLTVTSAQKNPTAFYLCATAKGQNQETQYFGPGTRLLVL.

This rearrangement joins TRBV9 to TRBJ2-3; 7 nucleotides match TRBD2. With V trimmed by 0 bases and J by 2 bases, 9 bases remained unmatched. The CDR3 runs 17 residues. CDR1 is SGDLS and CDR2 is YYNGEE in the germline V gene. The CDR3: CASSVGGGRMFTDTQYF. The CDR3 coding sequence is TGTGCCAGCAGCGTAGGAGGCGGGAGAATGTTCACAGATACGCAGTATTTT.

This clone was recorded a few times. The CDR3 protein is CASSLQGWNTEAFF. CDR3 bases: TGTGCCAGCAGCTTACAGGGTTGGAACACTGAAGCTTTCTTT. V and J are TRBV7-3 and TRBJ1-1, with D possibly matching TRBD1 (5 bases). This CDR3 spans 14 amino acids. The V gene's germline CDR1 is SGHTA and CDR2 FQGTGA. V lost 2 bases and J lost 1, with 8 bases in between. Based on the CDR3 plus reference TRBV7-3 and TRBJ1-1, the full variable domain is GAGVSQTPSNKVTEKGKYVELRCDPISGHTALYWYRQSLGQGPEFLIYFQGTGAADDSGLPNDRFFAVRPEGSVSTLKIQRTERGDSAVYLCASSLQGWNTEAFFGQGTRLTVV.